The 19 T cell receptor beta chains below all came from one sample that was sequenced in a study of T-cell memory formation after mild COVID-19. TCRdb re-analysed the 5' RACE reads in MiXCR, keeping a single row per CDR3 protein. In the table there are about 390,000 distinct CDR3 sequences, about a sixth of which are singletons. Source material: PBMCs or a T cell subset sorted from them (not recorded which). The receptors derive from a man younger than 30 who had mild COVID-19 (a few samples of this study predate the infection). Cell type and time point are not known.

The table lists this clonotype with a few counts. The chain has TRBV6-2 or TRBV6-3 and TRBJ2-2; 11 bases fit TRBD1. The CDR3 extends over 13 amino acids. Looked up from germline, CDR1 is MNHEY and CDR2 is SVGEGT. Germline trimming cut 8 bases from V and 6 bases from J; bases unmatched to any gene: 2. The CDR3 is CASADRGPGELFF. DNA of the CDR3: TGTGCCAGCGCGGACAGGGGGCCCGGGGAGCTGTTTTTT.

The V gene is TRBV5-1, the J gene TRBJ2-5, with 9 bases aligning to TRBD1. Trimming removed 7 bases from V and 5 bases from J; junction bases left unmatched: 15. The CDR3 contains 16 residues. The germline V gene has CDR1 SGHRS and CDR2 YFSETQ. The CDR3 is CASGPGQGTHGETQYF. The CDR3 DNA is TGCGCCAGCGGTCCGGGACAGGGAACCCACGGGGAGACCCAGTACTTC. The entire variable domain, with the rest obtained from reference TRBV5-1 and TRBJ2-5, is as follows: KAGVTQTPRYLIKTRGQQVTLSCSPISGHRSVSWYQQTPGQGLQFLFEYFSETQRNKGNFPGRFSGRQFSNSRSEMNVSTLELGDSALYLCASGPGQGTHGETQYFGPGTRLLVL.

This clonotype was picked up many times. This chain connects TRBV6-5 to TRBJ2-7; D is tentatively TRBD1 or TRBD2 (6 bases each). Germline loops: CDR1 MNHEY, CDR2 SVGAGI. The CDR3 loop spans 15 amino acids. V shed 1 base and J shed 6 bases, with 16 bases lying between them. The CDR3 loop reads CASSYFPGRGLEQYF. In DNA, the CDR3 is TGTGCCAGCAGTTACTTCCCGGGACGGGGGCTCGAGCAGTACTTC.

In its sample, this clonotype was seen a few times. The gene calls are TRBV7-8 and TRBJ2-3, with D unresolved. V was cut by 5 bases and J by 1 base, with 13 bases left in between. Germline V CDR1 and CDR2: SGHVS, FQNEAQ. This CDR3 has 15 residues. The CDR3 sequence is CASSPYLAGTDTQYF. The DNA for the CDR3 is TGTGCCAGCAGCCCCTATTTGGCGGGCACAGATACGCAGTATTTT.

This clonotype was seen only a few times. The genes are TRBV12-3 or TRBV12-4 and TRBJ1-2, with a weak D call TRBD1 (5 bases). The CDR3 spans 16 residues. V shed 1 base and J shed 4 bases, with 16 bases lying between them. The CDR3, as DNA: TGTGCCAGCAGTTTAGGCGGTACGGGGGGAATCTATGGCTACACCTTC. Protein product: CASSLGGTGGIYGYTF.

This clonotype was seen a handful of times. CDR3 DNA sequence: TGTGCCAGCAGCTTCTGGAGGGGCCTACACAATGAGCAGTTCTTC. Translating gives CASSFWRGLHNEQFF. The V and J genes are TRBV5-5 and TRBJ2-1, with a weak D call TRBD2 (6 bases). With 2 bases removed from V and 5 bases from J, the gap between germline ends came to 14 bases. Germline assignment: CDR1 SGHKS and CDR2 YYEKEE (reference sequence). The CDR3 totals 15 residues.

In its sample, this clonotype was seen a few times. V is TRBV6-6 and J is TRBJ1-1; unclear D gene. Trimming left V 11 bases short and J 8 bases short, with 21 bases between. The CDR3 is made up of 13 amino acids. CDR1 and CDR2 (germline): MNHNY, SVGAGI (reference sequence). The CDR3 coding sequence is TGTGCCTTACCTGGCCCCCATAGGGCCGAAGCTTTCTTT. Translating gives CALPGPHRAEAFF.

This clonotype occurred a few times. The chain joins TRBV6-5 to TRBJ1-3, with a weak D call TRBD1 (5 bases). V was cut by 5 bases and J by 0 bases, with 20 bases left in between. This CDR3 has 18 residues. Germline assignment: CDR1 MNHEY and CDR2 SVGAGI. The CDR3 reads CASSPRQSLFTSGNTIYF. In DNA, the CDR3 is TGTGCCAGCAGTCCAAGACAGAGCCTTTTTACCTCTGGAAACACCATATATTTT.

This clonotype was seen a few times. V is TRBV28 and J is TRBJ1-2; no firm D call. V was cut by 6 bases and J by 2 bases, with 4 bases left in between. Germline CDR1 MDHEN, CDR2 SYDVKM. The CDR3 spans 11 residues. CDR3 coding DNA: TGTGCCAGCAGGGAGAACTATGGCTACACCTTC. This gives the protein CASRENYGYTF.

This clonotype has a count of ten or more. The gene calls are TRBV4-1 and TRBJ2-6, with 7 bases aligning to TRBD2. V lost 4 bases and J lost 2; bases outside the gene matches: 8. This CDR3 contains 17 residues. Germline assignment: CDR1 MGHRA and CDR2 YSYEKL. The DNA for the CDR3 is TGCGCCAGCAGCCGGGCGGGGGTAATCACTGGGGCCAACGTCCTGACTTTC. Translating it yields CASSRAGVITGANVLTF.

This clonotype was picked up a small number of times. The chain joins TRBV7-8 to TRBJ2-7; D is undetermined. The germline V and J ends were trimmed by 5 bases and 4 bases, with 18 bases remaining between them. Germline loops: CDR1 SGHVS, CDR2 FQNEAQ. The CDR3 length is 15 residues. For the CDR3, the DNA is TGTGCCAGCAGCGTCAGGTTTCTCTCCTCTTACGAGCAGTACTTC. It translates to CASSVRFLSSYEQYF.

This clonotype was seen a handful of times. V is TRBV3-1 and J is TRBJ1-2; D is uncertain. The CDR3 consists of 14 residues. The V end lost 0 bases, the J end lost 2 bases, and 7 bases lay between the germline ends. The germline CDR1 and CDR2 sequences are LGHDT and YNNKEL (reference sequence). DNA for the CDR3: TGTGCCAGCAGCCAAGAGGCTAGAAACTATGGCTACACCTTC. It is translated as CASSQEARNYGYTF.

This clonotype was seen a few times. The chain has TRBV5-1 and TRBJ2-7, with 8 bases fitting TRBD1. Unmatched junction bases numbered 9, after V lost 4 bases and J lost 3 bases. Germline V gene sequence: CDR1 SGHRS, CDR2 YFSETQ. This CDR3 has 15 amino acids. In DNA, the CDR3 is TGCGCCAGCAGCCCTGGACAGGGCGCGATCTACGAGCAGTACTTC. It yields the protein CASSPGQGAIYEQYF. Together with reference TRBV5-1 and TRBJ2-7, the CDR3 gives the full variable domain: KAGVTQTPRYLIKTRGQQVTLSCSPISGHRSVSWYQQTPGQGLQFLFEYFSETQRNKGNFPGRFSGRQFSNSRSEMNVSTLELGDSALYLCASSPGQGAIYEQYFGPGTRLTVT.

This clonotype was seen a few times. The chain carries TRBV7-9 and TRBJ1-1; D gene uncertain. CDR1 is SEHNR and CDR2 is FQNEAQ in the germline V gene (reference sequence). With 2 bases removed from V and 5 bases from J, the gap between germline ends came to 18 bases. The CDR3 runs to 16 residues. The CDR3 nucleotides read TGTGCCAGCAGCTTAAGGAGTGGCTGGTCGGGGACTGAAGCTTTCTTT. This gives the protein CASSLRSGWSGTEAFF.

This clonotype was seen only a few times. The chain employs TRBV5-1 and TRBJ2-7; 7 bases line up with TRBD1. The V gene's germline CDR1 is SGHRS and CDR2 YFSETQ. CDR3 size: 14 residues. Trimming removed 0 bases from V and 5 bases from J; junction bases left unmatched: 5. DNA for the CDR3: TGCGCCAGCAGCTTGGAACAGGGGCGCAACGAGCAGTACTTC. Protein sequence: CASSLEQGRNEQYF.

By its share, this clonotype is medium-sized. The chain couples TRBV20-1 to TRBJ1-2; the D is unclear. V was trimmed by 6 bases and J by 6 bases, leaving 14 bases between them. The CDR3 runs to 12 residues. Germline loops: CDR1 DFQATT, CDR2 SNEGSKA (reference sequence). The CDR3 loop is CSAASDKDGYTF. In DNA, the CDR3 is TGCAGTGCAGCGAGTGATAAGGATGGCTACACCTTC.

This chain uses TRBV6-5 with TRBJ2-1, with 9 bases lining up with TRBD1. Unmatched junction bases numbered 5, after V lost 6 bases and J lost 2 bases. The CDR3 is 15 amino acids. Germline V gives CDR1 MNHEY, CDR2 SVGAGI. In DNA, the CDR3 is TGTGCCAGCAGAATAAGGACAGGGGCCTACAATGAGCAGTTCTTC. Its translation is CASRIRTGAYNEQFF.

The CDR3 DNA reads TGTGCCAGCAGCCGGGACGACAGCAACAATGAGCAGTTCTTC. This gives the protein CASSRDDSNNEQFF. This sequence joins TRBV6-2 or TRBV6-3 and TRBJ2-1, with D possibly called TRBD1 or TRBD2 (5 bases each). Germline CDR1 is MNHEY and CDR2 is SVGEGT. The ends were cut back, 6 bases at V and 5 bases at J, with 14 bases in the middle. The CDR3 contains 14 residues.

This chain links TRBV12-3 or TRBV12-4 with TRBJ2-5, with D possibly being TRBD1 or TRBD2 (5 bases each). Trimming removed 5 bases at V and 4 bases at J, with 17 bases between. The CDR3 runs to 15 residues. The CDR3 DNA is TGTGCCAGCAGTGTCCGGGCCCCTGGGGGAGAGACCCAGTACTTC. Protein: CASSVRAPGGETQYF.